The clone carrying this T cell receptor beta chain was found a few times. CDR1 is SGHTA, CDR2 FQGNSA, per germline. This CDR3 is 15 amino acids long. V dropped 1 base and J dropped 2 bases, with 10 bases sitting between them. One entry per CDR3 protein results from TCRdb running MiXCR on the RT-PCR reads. The sample contains 800,000 to 1,000,000 distinct CDR3 sequences, roughly 17% of which appear only once. The source of the sample is a study of patients and donors after allogeneic stem cell transplantation. The source of this sequence is a human donor who was either an allogeneic HSCT recipient or a stem cell or donor lymphocyte infusion donor (not recorded which). It is not recorded whose cells these are; they may come from a transplant donor. This rearrangement joins TRBV7-2 to TRBJ2-3; perhaps TRBD1 as D (5 bases). What was sequenced was blood, either unsorted or a sorted T cell fraction (not recorded which). CDR3 in DNA: TGTGCCAGCAGCTTAGTAAGGGGATTCACAGATACGCAGTATTTT. Protein product: CASSLVRGFTDTQYF. The full variable domain, with the rest looked up from reference TRBV7-2 and TRBJ2-3, is GAGVSQSPSNKVTEKGKDVELRCDPISGHTALYWYRQSLGQGLEFLIYFQGNSAPDKSGLPSDRFSAERTGGSVSTLTIQRTQQEDSAVYLCASSLVRGFTDTQYFGPGTRLTVL.